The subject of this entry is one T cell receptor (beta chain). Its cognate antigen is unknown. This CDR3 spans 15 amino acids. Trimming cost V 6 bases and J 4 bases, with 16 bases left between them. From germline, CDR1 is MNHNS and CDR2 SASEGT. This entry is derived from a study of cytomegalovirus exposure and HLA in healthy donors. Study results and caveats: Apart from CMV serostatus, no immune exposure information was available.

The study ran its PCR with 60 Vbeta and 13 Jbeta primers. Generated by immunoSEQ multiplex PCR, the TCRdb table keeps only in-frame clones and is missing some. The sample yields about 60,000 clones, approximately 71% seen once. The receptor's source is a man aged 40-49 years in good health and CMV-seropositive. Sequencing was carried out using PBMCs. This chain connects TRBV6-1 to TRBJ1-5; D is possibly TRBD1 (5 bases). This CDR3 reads CASRAPGLLNQPQHF. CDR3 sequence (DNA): TGTGCCAGCAGGGCCCCGGGACTCCTAAATCAGCCCCAGCATTTT.